A selection of T cell receptor beta chains follows, all from one sample in a study of T cells in Graves' hyperthyroidism and ophthalmopathy. TCRdb re-called the multiplex PCR reads with MiXCR, one entry per CDR3 protein. The sample contains some 700,000 distinct CDR3 sequences, approximately 15% of which appear only once. Specimen: blood. The source is a man over 45 with Graves' hyperthyroidism. The CDR3 runs from the conserved cysteine through the conserved F or W. D genes are given only for firm matches. A clone size is listed for some rows: how often the clone was seen (once, few, many), or a class if it is expanded.

abundance: many; j_gene: TRBJ2-2; v_gene: TRBV5-6; d_gene: -; CDR3nt: TGTGCCAGCAGCTTGTATAGTGCAGGGTACACCGGGGAGCTGTTTTTT; CDR3aa: CASSLYSAGYTGELFF
abundance: few; j_gene: TRBJ2-5; v_gene: TRBV29-1; d_gene: -; CDR3nt: TGCAGCTCGAGGGACTTAGGAAATCAACCAGAGACCCAGTACTTC; CDR3aa: CSSRDLGNQPETQYF
abundance: many; j_gene: TRBJ2-7; v_gene: TRBV7-2; d_gene: -; CDR3nt: TGTGCCAGCAGCAAATATAATGCGCCCTACGAGCAGTACTTC; CDR3aa: CASSKYNAPYEQYF
abundance: many; j_gene: TRBJ1-5; v_gene: TRBV2; d_gene: -; CDR3nt: TGTGCCAGCGGGTGGGGGGCTAGCAATCAGCCCCAGCATTTT; CDR3aa: CASGWGASNQPQHF
abundance: -; j_gene: TRBJ2-6; v_gene: TRBV24-1; d_gene: TRBD1; CDR3nt: TGTGCCACCAGTGACGGACAGGGGACCGGGGCCAACGTCCTGACTTTC; CDR3aa: CATSDGQGTGANVLTF
abundance: -; j_gene: TRBJ1-2; v_gene: TRBV6-5; d_gene: -; CDR3nt: TGTGCCAGCAGTTATAAGCAGGGATATGGCTACACCTTC; CDR3aa: CASSYKQGYGYTF
abundance: many; j_gene: TRBJ2-5; v_gene: TRBV9; d_gene: -; CDR3nt: TGTGCCAGCAGCGTAGGGTCAATCGGAGAGACCCAGTACTTC; CDR3aa: CASSVGSIGETQYF
abundance: many; j_gene: TRBJ1-3; v_gene: TRBV2; d_gene: -; CDR3nt: TGTGCCAGCAGTGAAGCGTTGGGGTTGGGTGGAAACACCATATATTTT; CDR3aa: CASSEALGLGGNTIYF
abundance: -; j_gene: TRBJ1-4; v_gene: TRBV6-1; d_gene: -; CDR3nt: TGTGCCAGCAGGGTGGAGGGTAATGAAAAACTGTTTTTT; CDR3aa: CASRVEGNEKLFF
abundance: many; j_gene: TRBJ1-1; v_gene: TRBV18; d_gene: -; CDR3nt: TGTGCCAGCGAACTAGTTGCGAACACTGAAGCTTTCTTT; CDR3aa: CASELVANTEAFF
abundance: many; j_gene: TRBJ2-3; v_gene: TRBV28; d_gene: -; CDR3nt: TGTGCCAGCAGTATACTCACAGATACGCAGTATTTT; CDR3aa: CASSILTDTQYF
abundance: -; j_gene: TRBJ1-1; v_gene: TRBV9; d_gene: -; CDR3nt: TGTGCCAGCAGCGCTGACTGGTGGAACACTGAAGCTTTCTTT; CDR3aa: CASSADWWNTEAFF
abundance: -; j_gene: TRBJ2-1; v_gene: TRBV30; d_gene: TRBD1; CDR3nt: TGTGCCTGGAGTGTTGGGACAGGGGCCGCTTTCCTTATCCGCAATGAGCAGTTCTTC; CDR3aa: CAWSVGTGAAFLIRNEQFF
abundance: many; j_gene: TRBJ2-7; v_gene: TRBV9; d_gene: -; CDR3nt: TGTGCCAGCAGCGTAGGGCGGCATGGTGCCTACGAGCAGTACTTC; CDR3aa: CASSVGRHGAYEQYF
abundance: many; j_gene: TRBJ1-2; v_gene: TRBV28; d_gene: TRBD1; CDR3nt: TGTGCCAAGGGACAGGGGGAGGATGATGGCTACACCTTC; CDR3aa: CAKGQGEDDGYTF
abundance: -; j_gene: TRBJ2-5; v_gene: TRBV20-1; d_gene: TRBD2; CDR3nt: TGCAGTGCTAGCCCTGGACTAGCGGGAAACTATGAGACCCAGTACTTC; CDR3aa: CSASPGLAGNYETQYF
abundance: few; j_gene: TRBJ1-5; v_gene: TRBV19; d_gene: TRBD1; CDR3nt: TGTGCCAGTAGTATAGATTTAACAGGGGAGCGCAATCAGCCCCAGCATTTT; CDR3aa: CASSIDLTGERNQPQHF
abundance: many; j_gene: TRBJ2-7; v_gene: TRBV6-5; d_gene: TRBD2; CDR3nt: TGTGCCAGCAGTTACTTAAGGGAGGGCCGGGGCGAGCAGTACTTC; CDR3aa: CASSYLREGRGEQYF
abundance: few; j_gene: TRBJ2-7; v_gene: TRBV7-3; d_gene: TRBD2; CDR3nt: TGTGCCAGCAGCTCGGACGGCGGGAGGGCCTACGAGCAGTACTTC; CDR3aa: CASSSDGGRAYEQYF
abundance: few; j_gene: TRBJ2-7; v_gene: TRBV24-1; d_gene: -; CDR3nt: TGTGCCACCAGTGGAGGGGACTCCTACGAGCAGTACTTC; CDR3aa: CATSGGDSYEQYF
abundance: many; j_gene: TRBJ2-2; v_gene: TRBV28; d_gene: -; CDR3nt: TGTGCCAGCAGTGGCAGGGTGGCGACCGGGGAGCTGTTTTTT; CDR3aa: CASSGRVATGELFF
abundance: many; j_gene: TRBJ2-5; v_gene: TRBV12-3/TRBV12-4; d_gene: -; CDR3nt: TGTGCCAGCATAGATAGCAGAGGTTCGGAGACCCAGTACTTC; CDR3aa: CASIDSRGSETQYF
abundance: few; j_gene: TRBJ2-1; v_gene: TRBV7-3; d_gene: TRBD2; CDR3nt: TGTGCCAGCAGCTTAAATCCCCCGACTAGCGGGATTAATGAGCAGTTCTTC; CDR3aa: CASSLNPPTSGINEQFF
abundance: many; j_gene: TRBJ2-1; v_gene: TRBV27; d_gene: TRBD2; CDR3nt: TGTGCCAGCAGTACTAGCGGCTGGGACAATGAGCAGTTCTTC; CDR3aa: CASSTSGWDNEQFF
abundance: many; j_gene: TRBJ1-2; v_gene: TRBV19; d_gene: -; CDR3nt: TGTGCCAGTACCATCACCAGGGCCGACTCTAACTATGGCTACACCTTC; CDR3aa: CASTITRADSNYGYTF
abundance: many; j_gene: TRBJ2-7; v_gene: TRBV11-2; d_gene: TRBD1; CDR3nt: TGTGCCAGCAGCTCCAGGACAGGGGGCAAATACGAGCAGTACTTC; CDR3aa: CASSSRTGGKYEQYF
abundance: many; j_gene: TRBJ1-1; v_gene: TRBV7-9; d_gene: TRBD1; CDR3nt: TGTGCCAGCAGCTCTCAGGGGGCGCAGTCTGAAGCTTTCTTT; CDR3aa: CASSSQGAQSEAFF
abundance: many; j_gene: TRBJ1-2; v_gene: TRBV28; d_gene: -; CDR3nt: TGTGCCAGCAGCTCTGTCTCAGGGCCCTATGGCTACACCTTC; CDR3aa: CASSSVSGPYGYTF
abundance: many; j_gene: TRBJ2-7; v_gene: TRBV2; d_gene: -; CDR3nt: TGTGCCAGCAGTGAAATTAGGTACGAGCAGTACTTC; CDR3aa: CASSEIRYEQYF
abundance: few; j_gene: TRBJ2-3; v_gene: TRBV7-2; d_gene: TRBD2; CDR3nt: TGTGCCAGCAGTCTACTAGCGGGAGGCCAGGGGACCACAGATACGCAGTATTTT; CDR3aa: CASSLLAGGQGTTDTQYF
abundance: -; j_gene: TRBJ1-6; v_gene: TRBV20-1; d_gene: -; CDR3nt: TGCAGTGCTAGGGGCCCCGGGACAAATTATAATTCACCCCTCCACTTT; CDR3aa: CSARGPGTNYNSPLHF
abundance: many; j_gene: TRBJ1-2; v_gene: TRBV30; d_gene: -; CDR3nt: TGTGCCTGGACCCCGGACAGCTTCTATGGCTACACCTTC; CDR3aa: CAWTPDSFYGYTF
abundance: -; j_gene: TRBJ2-3; v_gene: TRBV14; d_gene: TRBD2; CDR3nt: TGTGCCAGCAGCCGGACGGGAGGCCTCGCAGATACGCAGTATTTT; CDR3aa: CASSRTGGLADTQYF
abundance: many; j_gene: TRBJ2-1; v_gene: TRBV28; d_gene: -; CDR3nt: TGTGCCAGCAGTTTAGCAGGGATAGTCTACAATGAGCAGTTCTTC; CDR3aa: CASSLAGIVYNEQFF
abundance: many; j_gene: TRBJ2-1; v_gene: TRBV6-2/TRBV6-3; d_gene: TRBD2; CDR3nt: TGTGCCAGCAACCCAGGGGGGGCTAGCGGGAGAGGAAATGAGCAGTTCTTC; CDR3aa: CASNPGGASGRGNEQFF
abundance: few; j_gene: TRBJ1-5; v_gene: TRBV3-1; d_gene: -; CDR3nt: TGTGCCAGCAGCCATACAGGATCGGAGCAGCCCCAGCATTTT; CDR3aa: CASSHTGSEQPQHF
abundance: many; j_gene: TRBJ2-7; v_gene: TRBV30; d_gene: -; CDR3nt: TGTGCCTGGAGTCAAGGGGGGGTTGTGTACGAGCAGTACTTC; CDR3aa: CAWSQGGVVYEQYF
abundance: many; j_gene: TRBJ2-1; v_gene: TRBV3-1; d_gene: -; CDR3nt: TGTGCCAGCAGCCAAGTGGTTTCGTCAAACAATGAGCAGTTCTTC; CDR3aa: CASSQVVSSNNEQFF
abundance: few; j_gene: TRBJ2-7; v_gene: TRBV9; d_gene: -; CDR3nt: TGTGCCAGCAGTGATGGGACGGCGGTGTTGTACGAGCAGTACTTC; CDR3aa: CASSDGTAVLYEQYF
abundance: -; j_gene: TRBJ2-7; v_gene: TRBV28; d_gene: -; CDR3nt: TGTGCCAGCAGCTACGACGGCGGGTCCACCTACGAGCAGTACTTC; CDR3aa: CASSYDGGSTYEQYF
abundance: many; j_gene: TRBJ2-2; v_gene: TRBV6-2/TRBV6-3; d_gene: TRBD2; CDR3nt: TGTGCCAGCAGTTACTCGGCCGGGCTAGCGGATAACACCGGGGAGCTGTTTTTT; CDR3aa: CASSYSAGLADNTGELFF
abundance: -; j_gene: TRBJ1-1; v_gene: TRBV6-5; d_gene: -; CDR3nt: TGTGCCAGCAGTTACAGCCAGGGCACTGAAGCTTTCTTT; CDR3aa: CASSYSQGTEAFF
abundance: many; j_gene: TRBJ1-4; v_gene: TRBV6-1; d_gene: -; CDR3nt: TGTGCCAGCAGCGAGACCTATGAAAAACTGTTTTTT; CDR3aa: CASSETYEKLFF
abundance: many; j_gene: TRBJ2-2; v_gene: TRBV9; d_gene: TRBD2; CDR3nt: TGTGCCAGCAGCGTAGGCGGGAGTCAGACCGGGGAGCTGTTTTTT; CDR3aa: CASSVGGSQTGELFF
abundance: -; j_gene: TRBJ2-6; v_gene: TRBV24-1; d_gene: TRBD1; CDR3nt: TGTGCCACCTCGGGACAGGGATTAGCCGGGGCCAACGTCCTGACTTTC; CDR3aa: CATSGQGLAGANVLTF
abundance: few; j_gene: TRBJ2-3; v_gene: TRBV5-5; d_gene: TRBD2; CDR3nt: TGTGCCAGCAGCTTACCGGGACTAGCGGGATCAGATACGCAGTATTTT; CDR3aa: CASSLPGLAGSDTQYF
abundance: -; j_gene: TRBJ1-5; v_gene: TRBV7-9; d_gene: TRBD1; CDR3nt: TGTGCCAGCAGCTCAGAACAGGGGAATGGTCAGCCCCAGCATTTT; CDR3aa: CASSSEQGNGQPQHF
abundance: -; j_gene: TRBJ1-2; v_gene: TRBV7-2; d_gene: TRBD1; CDR3nt: TGTGCCAGCAGATTTTCAGGACAGGTGATCTATGGCTACACCTTC; CDR3aa: CASRFSGQVIYGYTF
abundance: -; j_gene: TRBJ2-7; v_gene: TRBV12-5; d_gene: TRBD1; CDR3nt: TGTGCTAGTGGTTTGGTACTCGGGACAGGGAACTACGAGCAGTACTTC; CDR3aa: CASGLVLGTGNYEQYF
abundance: few; j_gene: TRBJ2-1; v_gene: TRBV19; d_gene: TRBD2; CDR3nt: TGTGCCAGTAACTTAGCGGGATCCTACAATGAGCAGTTCTTC; CDR3aa: CASNLAGSYNEQFF
abundance: -; j_gene: TRBJ1-2; v_gene: TRBV19; d_gene: -; CDR3nt: TGTGCCAGTAGTATTGATGAAAAGTACGGCTACACCTTC; CDR3aa: CASSIDEKYGYTF
abundance: few; j_gene: TRBJ1-1; v_gene: TRBV19; d_gene: -; CDR3nt: TGTGCCAGTAGGCACGTTGGGGCCACTGAAGCTTTCTTT; CDR3aa: CASRHVGATEAFF
abundance: -; j_gene: TRBJ2-7; v_gene: TRBV7-9; d_gene: TRBD2; CDR3nt: TGTGCCAGCAGCCGGCAGCGGGAGAGCTACGAGCAGTACTTC; CDR3aa: CASSRQRESYEQYF
abundance: many; j_gene: TRBJ2-1; v_gene: TRBV19; d_gene: -; CDR3nt: TGTGCCAGTAGTAAGGGGCAGCCTACCTACAATGAGCAGTTCTTC; CDR3aa: CASSKGQPTYNEQFF
abundance: many; j_gene: TRBJ2-7; v_gene: TRBV9; d_gene: -; CDR3nt: TGTGCCAGCAGCGTAGCGTCCGCGGGTACTGCCTACGAGCAGTACTTC; CDR3aa: CASSVASAGTAYEQYF